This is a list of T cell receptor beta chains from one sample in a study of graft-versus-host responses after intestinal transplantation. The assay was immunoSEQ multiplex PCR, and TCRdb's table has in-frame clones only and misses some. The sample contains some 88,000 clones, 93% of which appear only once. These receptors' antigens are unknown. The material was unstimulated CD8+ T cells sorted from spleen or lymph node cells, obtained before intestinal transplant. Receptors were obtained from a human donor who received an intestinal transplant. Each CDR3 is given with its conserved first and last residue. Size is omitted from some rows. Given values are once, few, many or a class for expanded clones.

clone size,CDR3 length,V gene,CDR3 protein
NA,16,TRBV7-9,CASSPPRRGPNTEAFF
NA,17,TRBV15,CATSQWTGPRSSYEQYF
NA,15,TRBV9,CASSARTGGIDEQYF
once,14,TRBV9,CASSVDLSTDTQYF
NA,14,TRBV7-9,CASSLLSGDDEQFF
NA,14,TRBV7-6,CASSLEGGADTQYF
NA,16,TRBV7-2,CASSTQELRVTDTQYF
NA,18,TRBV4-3,CASSQGGSLSGGIGELFF
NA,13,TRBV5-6,CASSLWRGLEQYF
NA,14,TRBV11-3,CASSLGDRGYGYTF
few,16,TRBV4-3,CASSQDLDRGNEKLFF
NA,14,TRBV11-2,CASSLVASGGAEFF
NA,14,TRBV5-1,CASSPAGAVYGYTF
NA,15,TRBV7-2,CASSLEGSGDSPLHF
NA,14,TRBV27,CASSFGPTGFEQYF
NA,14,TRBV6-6,CASSFRTGSYEQYF
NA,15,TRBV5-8,CASSPTGTGYYGYTF
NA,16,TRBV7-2,CASRLSGGVNTGELFF
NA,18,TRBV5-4,CASSLEGLAGANTGELFF
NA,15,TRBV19,CASSITGTGFYGYTF
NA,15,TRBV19,CASSALTGTNEKLFF
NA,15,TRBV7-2,CASSLDRSSYNEQFF
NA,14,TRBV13,CASSHGFSSYEQYF
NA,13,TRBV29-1,CSVVSGGNNEQFF
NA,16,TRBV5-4,CASSLVLRGPYNEQFF
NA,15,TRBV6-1,CASSSNSGGIYEQYF
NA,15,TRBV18,CASSVSGGAYNEQFF
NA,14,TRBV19,CASSGRVMNTEAFF
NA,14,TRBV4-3,CASSQETGYTEAFF
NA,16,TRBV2,CASRPGLATNTGELFF
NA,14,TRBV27,CASSSTGSGNTIYF
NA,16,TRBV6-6,CASSYSPGGVTDTQYF
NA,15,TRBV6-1,CASSERAGWTYEQYF
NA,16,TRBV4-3,CAKLRSRVLKSYEQYF
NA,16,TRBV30,CAWRGASSASTDTQYF
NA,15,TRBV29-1,CSVEGLAGARDIQYF
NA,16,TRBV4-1,CASSQDGQGGVNEQFF
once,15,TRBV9,CASSVDRGLEDTQYF
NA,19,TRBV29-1,CSVEPWSGTSGGVNNEQFF
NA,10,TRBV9,CASAGETQYF
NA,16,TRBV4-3,CASSHGLAGGLDTQYF
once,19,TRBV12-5,CASGLGPPGLAGFADTQYF
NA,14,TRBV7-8,CASSFPGWDTEAFF
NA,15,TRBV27,CASSLSVQGSNEQYF
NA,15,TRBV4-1,CASSQGHTGGTEAFF
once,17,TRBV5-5,CASSLGLAGGLWNEQYF
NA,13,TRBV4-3,CASRGGLGNEQFF
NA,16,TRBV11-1,CASSLRSGTFSGEQYF
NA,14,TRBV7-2,CASSLPFWNTEAFF
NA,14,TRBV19,CASSSWTANYGYTF
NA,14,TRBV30,CAWSIAGLEEKLFF
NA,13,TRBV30,CAWTQYSNQPQHF
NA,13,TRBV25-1,CASSELANGELFF
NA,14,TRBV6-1,CASSELGGESEAFF
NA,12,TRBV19,CASSIGGTKQFF
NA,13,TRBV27,CASSLSGSSEQYF
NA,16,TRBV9,CASSVADRITGNTIYF
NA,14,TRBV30,CAWSVGSGTDTQYF